A selection of T cell receptor beta chains follows, all from one sample in a study of shared clonotypes between healthy human individuals. Profiled with immunoSEQ multiplex PCR; TCRdb holds only in-frame clones, not every one. This sample has fewer than 550,000 clones, with 75% to 80% found just once. The sequencing input was PBMCs. These receptors were taken from a woman between 40 and 50 years old in good health. Some clones in this sample may be carry-over from other donors' samples. Each CDR3 is given with its conserved first and last residue. D genes are given only for firm matches. Only some rows state a clone size, as once, few, many or a class for expanded clones.

D | J | size | V | DNA | CDR3
TRBD2 | TRBJ2-1 | - | TRBV7-2 | TGTGCCAGCAGCCCCAGCGGGGGCCGACGGGAGCAGTTCTTC | CASSPSGGRREQFF
TRBD1 | TRBJ2-6 | - | TRBV9 | TGTGCCAGCAGCGTAGGTCTAGGGGGCGCTGGGGCCAACGTCCTGACTTTC | CASSVGLGGAGANVLTF
- | TRBJ1-3 | once | TRBV30 | TGTGCCTGGGGAGACCCTAGCCTGGGAAACACCATATATTTT | CAWGDPSLGNTIYF
- | TRBJ2-3 | - | TRBV6-6 | TGTGCCAGCAGTTACTCGATCGGTCCGCAGTATTTT | CASSYSIGPQYF
- | TRBJ1-1 | - | TRBV25-1 | TGTGCCAGCAGATGGGGCAGGGGTCGGAACACTGAAGCTTTCTTT | CASRWGRGRNTEAFF
TRBD1 | TRBJ1-1 | - | TRBV6-1 | TGTGCCAGCAGCGATAGGACAGGGGGTAACACTGAAGCTTTCTTT | CASSDRTGGNTEAFF
- | TRBJ2-7 | - | TRBV10-3 | TGTGCCATCAGCACACTCCAAGCCTACGAGCAGTACTTC | CAISTLQAYEQYF
- | TRBJ2-5 | - | TRBV4-2 | TGTGCCAGCAGCCAAGTATCCCCGGGGGCACAAGAGACCCAGTACTTC | CASSQVSPGAQETQYF
- | TRBJ2-3 | - | TRBV19 | TGTGCCAGTAGTATGATAGCGGCCGCAGATACGCAGTATTTT | CASSMIAAADTQYF
- | TRBJ1-3 | - | TRBV5-1 | TGCGCCAGCAGCTTAACAGCGACTGATGGAAACACCATATATTTT | CASSLTATDGNTIYF
TRBD1 | TRBJ1-5 | - | TRBV6-4 | TGTGCCAGCAGTGACTCTCCTGGACAGGGGGCGTTGGTCTATCAGCCCCAGCATTTT | CASSDSPGQGALVYQPQHF
TRBD2 | TRBJ2-7 | - | TRBV7-2 | TGTGCCACCGAAGACCGTAGCGGGCCTACCTACGAGCAGTACTTC | CATEDRSGPTYEQYF
- | TRBJ2-7 | medium-sized | TRBV7-8 | TGTGCCAGCAGCCACGGGGGCGGCGAGCAGTACTTC | CASSHGGGEQYF
TRBD2 | TRBJ2-1 | few | TRBV6-4 | TGTGCCAGCAGTGAGACTAGCAATAATGAGCAGTTCTTC | CASSETSNNEQFF
- | TRBJ2-7 | - | TRBV10-3 | TGTGCCATCAGTGACACCGGGACTGGAGCCTACGAGCAGTACTTC | CAISDTGTGAYEQYF
TRBD2 | TRBJ2-1 | few | TRBV7-2 | TGTGCCAGCAGCTCAAGGGTGCGGGAGCGCGACAATGAGCAGTTCTTC | CASSSRVRERDNEQFF
TRBD1 | TRBJ2-1 | - | TRBV18 | TGTGCCAGCTCACTTGGACAGGGTCACTACAATGAGCAGTTCTTC | CASSLGQGHYNEQFF
TRBD1 | TRBJ2-1 | - | TRBV19 | TGTGCCAGTACCCTTAGGACAGGGGGCTTCAATGAGCAGTTCTTC | CASTLRTGGFNEQFF
TRBD2 | TRBJ2-5 | - | TRBV5-4 | TGTGCCAGCAGCTTACCGGGACTAGCGGGAGTAAGAAAAGAGACCCAGTACTTC | CASSLPGLAGVRKETQYF
- | TRBJ2-7 | - | TRBV6-5 | TGTGCCAGCAGTTCCTCTCCCTACGAGCAGTACTTC | CASSSSPYEQYF
- | TRBJ1-3 | once | TRBV9 | TGTGCCAGCAGCGACAGTGGGGACGGAAACACCATATATTTT | CASSDSGDGNTIYF
TRBD2 | TRBJ2-1 | - | TRBV30 | TGTGCCTGGAGAGGACTAGCGGGTAATTACAATGAGCAGTTCTTC | CAWRGLAGNYNEQFF
TRBD2 | TRBJ2-7 | - | TRBV5-1 | TGCGCCAGCAGCCTGAGACTAGCGGGGGACTACGAGCAGTACTTC | CASSLRLAGDYEQYF
- | TRBJ2-2 | - | TRBV4-2 | TGTGCCAGCAGCGCCCTGGGGGGCACGGCCGGGGAGCTGTTTTTT | CASSALGGTAGELFF
- | TRBJ1-5 | - | TRBV5-8 | TGTGCCAGCAGCGGGGGATCCTATAGCAATCAGCCCCAGCATTTT | CASSGGSYSNQPQHF
TRBD1 | TRBJ1-1 | - | TRBV7-3 | TGTGCCAGCAGCTTAAAAGGACAGGGGGCAGAAGCTTTCTTT | CASSLKGQGAEAFF
- | TRBJ2-1 | - | TRBV9 | TGTGCCAGCAGCATAATCGGGACAAATTACAATGAGCAGTTCTTC | CASSIIGTNYNEQFF
- | TRBJ2-7 | once | TRBV7-9 | TGTGCCACCACCCCCTTTGGCTACGAGCAGTACTTC | CATTPFGYEQYF
- | TRBJ2-3 | - | TRBV19 | TGTGCCAGTAGTAAATATGGCACAGATACGCAGTATTTT | CASSKYGTDTQYF
- | TRBJ2-6 | - | TRBV6-5 | TGTGCCAGCAGTTACTCATCTGGGGCCAACGTCCTGACTTTC | CASSYSSGANVLTF
TRBD1 | TRBJ1-5 | - | TRBV4-1 | TGCGCCAGCAGCCAAGATCCTATGGTGACAGGGAATCAGCCCCAGCATTTT | CASSQDPMVTGNQPQHF
TRBD1 | TRBJ2-2 | - | TRBV14 | TGTGCCAGCAGTAGGGACAGGGGGCGCGCCGGGGAGCTGTTTTTT | CASSRDRGRAGELFF
TRBD1 | TRBJ1-2 | - | TRBV5-5 | TGTGCCAGCAGCTTCAGACAGGGTATGGGAGGCTACACCTTC | CASSFRQGMGGYTF
- | TRBJ2-2 | - | TRBV10-3 | TGTGCCATCAGTGAGAATAGCGGCAAAGGGAACACCGGGGAGCTGTTTTTT | CAISENSGKGNTGELFF